Listed below are T cell receptor beta chains from one sample, sequenced in a study of identifying expanded T cells in peripheral blood. This table comes from immunoSEQ multiplex PCR, and its TCRdb copy is limited to in-frame clones, with some not included. The data show roughly 63,000 clones, over 80% seen once. Sequencing was performed on blood. The receptors stem from a person aged 18-70 years in good health. Each CDR3 is given with its conserved first and last residue. D genes are given only for firm matches. Part of the rows lack a size; the others show once, few, many or a class for expanded clones.

size	V	D	J	CDR3	DNA
NA	TRBV19	NA	TRBJ1-1	CASTPRTDYTEAFF	TGTGCCAGTACGCCCCGGACAGACTACACTGAAGCTTTCTTT
NA	TRBV7-9	TRBD1	TRBJ1-4	CASSQDREREKLFF	TGTGCCAGCAGCCAGGACAGGGAAAGGGAAAAACTGTTTTTT
NA	TRBV30	NA	TRBJ2-5	CAWGRLVEETQYF	TGTGCCTGGGGCAGACTGGTAGAAGAGACCCAGTACTTC
NA	TRBV2	NA	TRBJ1-5	CASSEMEGRGQPQHF	TGTGCCAGCAGTGAAATGGAGGGTAGGGGACAGCCCCAGCATTTT
NA	TRBV12-5	TRBD1	TRBJ1-1	CASGLGFQGVRPNTEAFF	TGTGCTAGTGGTTTGGGGTTCCAGGGGGTCCGTCCGAACACTGAAGCTTTCTTT
NA	TRBV7-3	NA	TRBJ2-5	CASSLTAYFIETQYF	TGTGCCAGCAGCTTAACGGCTTATTTTATTGAGACCCAGTACTTC
NA	TRBV9	NA	TRBJ1-2	CASSGGLMRVANYGYTF	TGTGCCAGCAGCGGAGGACTTATGAGGGTAGCTAACTATGGCTACACCTTC
NA	TRBV5-6	TRBD2	TRBJ2-1	CASSLPGGSYNEQFF	TGTGCCAGCAGCTTGCCGGGGGGCTCCTACAATGAGCAGTTCTTC
few	TRBV7-2	NA	TRBJ1-4	CASSPAHRPNEKLFF	TGTGCCAGCAGCCCCGCGCACAGACCGAATGAAAAACTGTTTTTT
NA	TRBV4-1	TRBD1	TRBJ1-6	CASSQDRGRGNNSPLHF	TGCGCCAGCAGCCAAGACAGGGGGCGAGGGAATAATTCACCCCTCCACTTT
NA	TRBV27	NA	TRBJ2-7	CASSVRNGGNYEQYF	TGTGCCAGCAGTGTACGAAATGGGGGCAACTACGAGCAGTACTTC
NA	TRBV11-1	TRBD1	TRBJ2-1	CASSSRQGNYNEQFF	TGTGCCAGCAGCTCCCGACAGGGGAACTACAATGAGCAGTTCTTC
many	TRBV5-6	NA	TRBJ2-7	CASSGSGVYEQYF	TGTGCCAGCAGCGGGTCAGGGGTTTACGAGCAGTACTTC
few	TRBV14	TRBD1	TRBJ1-2	CASSGHRGLGGYTF	TGTGCCAGCAGCGGACACAGGGGGCTGGGTGGCTACACCTTC
NA	TRBV7-8	NA	TRBJ1-5	CASSGVDGPQPQHF	TGTGCCAGCAGCGGAGTCGACGGGCCTCAGCCCCAGCATTTT
NA	TRBV28	TRBD1	TRBJ1-2	CATEPGQGGYGYTF	TGTGCCACCGAACCGGGACAGGGGGGCTATGGCTACACCTTC
NA	TRBV6-1	TRBD1	TRBJ1-1	CASSDRTGVTEAFF	TGTGCCAGCAGTGACCGCACAGGGGTTACTGAAGCTTTCTTT
NA	TRBV6-1	TRBD2	TRBJ2-6	CASSVGGSGANVLTF	TGTGCCAGCAGTGTGGGAGGGTCTGGGGCCAACGTCCTGACTTTC
NA	TRBV9	NA	TRBJ2-7	CASSPRDGVSYEQYF	TGTGCCAGCAGCCCCCGGGACGGCGTCTCCTACGAGCAGTACTTC
NA	TRBV10-2	TRBD2	TRBJ2-3	CASSESSAGGQSTDTQYF	TGCGCCAGCAGTGAGTCTAGCGCGGGGGGTCAATCCACAGATACGCAGTATTTT
few	TRBV14	NA	TRBJ1-1	CASSRPGRNTEAFF	TGTGCCAGCAGCCGCCCCGGGAGGAACACTGAAGCTTTCTTT
NA	TRBV9	TRBD2	TRBJ2-3	CASSAVAGETDTQYF	TGTGCCAGCAGCGCCGTAGCGGGAGAAACAGATACGCAGTATTTT
NA	TRBV27	NA	TRBJ2-3	CASSLRRGTDTQYF	TGTGCCAGCAGTTTACGAAGGGGTACAGATACGCAGTATTTT
NA	TRBV19	NA	TRBJ1-1	CAIRPQGRDTEAFF	TGTGCCATCAGACCCCAGGGCAGGGACACTGAAGCTTTCTTT
NA	TRBV30	NA	TRBJ2-2	CAWGKGTGELFF	TGTGCCTGGGGAAAGGGCACCGGGGAGCTGTTTTTT
NA	TRBV2	TRBD1	TRBJ1-1	CATMWTGRNTEAFF	TGTGCCACCATGTGGACAGGGAGGAACACTGAAGCTTTCTTT
once	TRBV6-6	TRBD1	TRBJ1-1	CASKQGAMNTEAFF	TGTGCCAGCAAGCAGGGGGCCATGAACACTGAAGCTTTCTTT
NA	TRBV4-1	TRBD1	TRBJ1-2	CASSHGQGVSYGYTF	TGCGCCAGCAGCCATGGACAGGGGGTAAGCTATGGCTACACCTTC
NA	TRBV2	NA	TRBJ2-1	CASLPGTSSYNEQFF	TGTGCCAGCCTACCCGGGACAAGCTCCTACAATGAGCAGTTCTTC
NA	TRBV6-1	TRBD1	TRBJ1-1	CASSARDRVTEAFF	TGTGCCAGCAGTGCCCGGGACAGGGTAACTGAAGCTTTCTTT
NA	TRBV19	TRBD1	TRBJ1-5	CASGQGGRQPQHF	TGTGCCAGTGGACAGGGGGGTCGGCAGCCCCAGCATTTT
NA	TRBV10-3	TRBD2	TRBJ2-1	CAISPGTSGGYEQFF	TGTGCCATCAGCCCCGGGACTAGCGGGGGTTATGAGCAGTTCTTC
NA	TRBV2	NA	TRBJ2-7	CASKRNGYYEQYF	TGTGCCAGCAAGAGGAATGGGTACTACGAGCAGTACTTC
NA	TRBV9	TRBD1	TRBJ1-2	CASSVLSGQNPHTF	TGTGCCAGCAGCGTACTCTCGGGACAGAACCCTCACACCTTC
NA	TRBV7-9	NA	TRBJ2-1	CASSPFAVYEQFF	TGTGCCAGCAGCCCTTTTGCAGTATATGAGCAGTTCTTC
once	TRBV11-3	NA	TRBJ2-6	CASSLDSSGAGANVLTF	TGTGCCAGCAGCTTAGACAGCTCCGGGGCCGGGGCCAACGTCCTGACTTTC
NA	TRBV5-4	TRBD2	TRBJ2-2	CASSGVSGMNTGELFF	TGTGCCAGCAGCGGGGTTAGCGGGATGAACACCGGGGAGCTGTTTTTT
NA	TRBV5-6	TRBD1	TRBJ2-5	CASSDPTGETQYF	TGTGCCAGCAGCGACCCGACAGGGGAGACCCAGTACTTC
NA	TRBV28	NA	TRBJ2-2	CASSTRLRGGTGELFF	TGTGCCAGCAGTACACGGTTAAGGGGTGGGACCGGGGAGCTGTTTTTT
NA	TRBV7-8	NA	TRBJ2-3	CASSLVATRTDTQYF	TGTGCCAGCAGCTTAGTGGCGACCCGCACAGATACGCAGTATTTT
NA	TRBV6-5	TRBD1	TRBJ1-2	CASSYLPGGQADGYTF	TGTGCCAGCAGTTACTTACCAGGGGGGCAGGCGGATGGCTACACCTTC
NA	TRBV10-3	NA	TRBJ2-3	CAISIQGQSTDTQYF	TGTGCCATCAGTATCCAGGGGCAATCCACAGATACGCAGTATTTT